One sample yielded the 30 T cell receptor beta chains listed below, sequenced in a study of shared T cell receptors in the human thymus. The table came from immunoSEQ multiplex PCR; TCRdb's copy has only in-frame clones and leaves some out. Of hundreds of thousands of clones listed, approximately 87% are singletons. This same sample was also part of a study on human thymus T cells.

What was sequenced was thymocytes. These receptors came from a boy under two years old with a congenital heart defect.

This clone showed up just once. DNA of the CDR3: TGTGCCAGCAGCTTCGGGGGTTTTAATGGCTACACCTTC. As protein: CASSFGGFNGYTF. This chain links TRBV7-3 with TRBJ1-2; weak D call: TRBD1 (5 bases). Deletions cut 3 bases from V and 6 bases from J, with 11 bases between. The length of the CDR3 is 13 residues. Germline V gene lookup returns CDR1 SGHTA and CDR2 FQGTGA.

This clone was found once. The chain combines TRBV15 with TRBJ2-3; D possibly corresponds to TRBD2 (6 bases). The CDR3 is 17 amino acids. V lost 1 base and J lost 2, with 16 bases in between. Germline V gives CDR1 LNHNV, CDR2 YYDKDF (reference sequence). CDR3: CATSRATPADYTDTQYF. CDR3 DNA sequence: TGTGCCACCAGCAGAGCCACCCCAGCGGACTACACAGATACGCAGTATTTT.

The chain links TRBV15 to TRBJ1-5; the D gene is possibly TRBD1 (5 bases). Germline loops: CDR1 LNHNV, CDR2 YYDKDF (reference sequence). Trimming took 4 bases from V and 0 from J, leaving 10 bases between them. The CDR3 has 15 residues. The CDR3 spells CATSTGDFSNQPQHF. DNA of the CDR3: TGTGCCACCAGCACCGGGGACTTTAGCAATCAGCCCCAGCATTTT.

The chain employs TRBV27 and TRBJ2-7; D might be TRBD2 (6 bases). CDR3 length: 17 residues. V gave up 6 bases and J gave up 6 bases, with 27 bases separating them. Germline CDR1 reads MNHEY; CDR2 reads SMNVEV (reference sequence). DNA for the CDR3: TGTGCCAGCAGCCGTCGGAGCGGGTCCAACCCTCCTCCCGAGCAGTACTTC. Amino acids: CASSRRSGSNPPPEQYF.

The genes are TRBV27 and TRBJ2-2; 8 nucleotides align to TRBD2. The CDR3 is made up of 14 amino acids. V was pared by 8 bases and J by 7 bases, with 9 bases of the junction left unmatched. Germline values: CDR1 MNHEY, CDR2 SMNVEV (reference sequence). The CDR3 loop reads CASGYPAGGGELFF. The DNA for the CDR3 is TGTGCCAGCGGGTACCCCGCGGGAGGCGGGGAGCTGTTTTTT.

The chain uses TRBV5-1 and TRBJ2-1; 9 bases match TRBD2. J lost 5 bases, V lost 4 bases, and 16 bases had no gene match. The germline gives CDR1 SGHRS, CDR2 YFSETQ. The CDR3 totals 18 residues. CDR3 sequence (DNA): TGCGCCAGCAGCCTGGGACTAGCAGGCTTCAAGGGACACAATGAGCAGTTCTTC. Amino acids: CASSLGLAGFKGHNEQFF.

The gene calls are TRBV29-1 and TRBJ2-2, with TRBD2 as a possible D gene (5 bases). CDR3 length: 14 residues. V lost 3 bases to trimming and J lost 2 bases, with 10 bases between them. Per the germline V gene, CDR1 is SQVTM and CDR2 is ANQGSEA. CDR3 region: CSVEASSNTGELFF. The CDR3 DNA reads as TGCAGCGTTGAGGCTAGCAGTAACACCGGGGAGCTGTTTTTT.

V usage is TRBV30 and J usage is TRBJ2-7, with TRBD2 matching over 9 bases. Germline trimming cut 1 base from V and 0 bases from J; bases unmatched to any gene: 13. This CDR3 comprises 18 residues. CDR1 is GTSNPN, CDR2 SVGIG, per germline (reference sequence). The CDR3 DNA follows: TGTGCCTGGAGTGGGGCTAGCGGGACTCTCACTAGCTCCTACGAGCAGTACTTC. This sequence encodes CAWSGASGTLTSSYEQYF.

This clone was recorded a few times. The chain combines TRBV28 with TRBJ1-5; D is uncertain. There are 12 residues in the CDR3. The V end lost 3 bases, the J end lost 6 bases, and 6 bases lay between the germline ends. Germline CDR1 MDHEN, CDR2 SYDVKM. In DNA form, the CDR3 reads TGTGCCAGCAGTTTTTCCGGTCAGCCCCAGCATTTT. Protein product: CASSFSGQPQHF.

This clone has only one observation. The chain combines TRBV27 with TRBJ2-7; tentative D call: TRBD2 (7 bases). Germline lookup yields CDR1 MNHEY and CDR2 SMNVEV (reference sequence). The CDR3 runs to 18 residues. With 5 bases removed from V and 0 bases from J, the gap between germline ends came to 23 bases. The CDR3 spells CASSLGASGLLFSYEQYF. CDR3 sequence (DNA): TGTGCCAGCAGTCTGGGGGCTAGCGGCCTATTGTTCTCCTACGAGCAGTACTTC.

The chain links TRBV4-2 to TRBJ2-6; D unresolved. This CDR3 is built from 15 residues. Trimming took off 1 base at V and 2 bases at J, with 6 bases between the two ends. Germline V lookup: CDR1 LGHNA, CDR2 YNFKEQ. The CDR3 DNA reads as TGTGCCAGCAGCCAAGTGTTAACTGGGGCCAACGTCCTGACTTTC. Protein sequence: CASSQVLTGANVLTF.

V usage is TRBV5-4 and J usage is TRBJ2-7; tentatively, D is TRBD2 (5 bases). The CDR3 is made up of 12 amino acids. Germline V lookup: CDR1 SGHNT, CDR2 YYREEE (reference sequence). V lost 4 bases to trimming and J lost 4 bases, with 9 bases between them. The DNA of the CDR3 is TGTGCCAGCAGCAAGAGGGAATACGAGCAGTACTTC. Protein: CASSKREYEQYF.

This clone was seen just once. The chain joins TRBV5-1 to TRBJ2-4, with 7 bases aligning to TRBD1. The CDR3 runs 16 residues. V dropped 4 bases and J dropped 1; count of bases not matched to a gene: 8. Germline V gives CDR1 SGHRS, CDR2 YFSETQ. The CDR3 region has the DNA TGCGCCAGCAGCCTCTCCCCCAGGGGGGCCAAAAACATTCAGTACTTC. Translated: CASSLSPRGAKNIQYF.

This chain uses TRBV27 with TRBJ2-7; 10 bases agree with TRBD2. CDR1 is MNHEY, CDR2 SMNVEV, per germline (reference sequence). This CDR3 is 14 amino acids long. Germline trimming cut 4 bases from V and 6 bases from J; bases unmatched to any gene: 6. The CDR3 DNA reads as TGTGCCAGCAGTTCAAGACTAGCGGGTGGCGAGCAGTACTTC. It is translated as CASSSRLAGGEQYF.

Only one count was recorded for this clone. The chain recombines TRBV30 with TRBJ2-1, with D possibly matching TRBD2 (6 bases). Trimming stripped 1 base from V and 2 bases from J, with 15 bases between. The CDR3 runs to 16 residues. The germline V gene encodes CDR1 GTSNPN and CDR2 SVGIG (reference sequence). DNA of the CDR3: TGTGCCTGGAGTGGGGCAGCCGGGAGTCCCTACAATGAGCAGTTCTTC. It translates to CAWSGAAGSPYNEQFF.

The rearrangement uses TRBV30 and TRBJ1-2; the D gene is possibly TRBD1 (5 bases). Germline V lookup: CDR1 GTSNPN, CDR2 SVGIG (reference sequence). The CDR3 has 12 residues. V lost 2 bases and J 5 bases, leaving 9 bases between the germline ends. CDR3: CAWSQGLYGYTF. The DNA of the CDR3 is TGTGCCTGGAGTCAGGGCCTATATGGCTACACCTTC. The full variable domain, its missing parts supplied by reference TRBV30 and TRBJ1-2, is SQTIHQWPATLVQPVGSPLSLECTVEGTSNPNLYWYRQAAGRGLQLLFYSVGIGQISSEVPQNLSASRPQDRQFILSSKKLLLSDSGFYLCAWSQGLYGYTFGSGTRLTVV.

The sample holds one count of this clone. The CDR3 sequence is CASSERDKDPETQYF. The DNA of the CDR3 is TGTGCCAGCAGTGAGAGGGACAAAGACCCAGAGACCCAGTACTTC. This chain links TRBV6-1 with TRBJ2-5, with a tentative D call TRBD1 (6 bases). The V and J ends lost 3 bases and 4 bases respectively, with 15 bases between them. This CDR3 has 15 residues. Germline V gives CDR1 MNHNS, CDR2 SASEGT.

The rearrangement uses TRBV6-5 and TRBJ1-2; a weak D match, TRBD1 (5 bases). The CDR3 has 15 amino acids. Trimming pared 0 bases from V and 4 bases from J, leaving 12 bases between. In germline, CDR1 is MNHEY, CDR2 SVGAGI. CDR3 DNA sequence: TGTGCCAGCAGTTACTCGATGCGGGGGTCCTATGGCTACACCTTC. As protein: CASSYSMRGSYGYTF.

With respect to this clone: The same CDR3 can be traced to other DNA sequences in this sample. The chain uses TRBV9 and TRBJ2-3; TRBD2 aligns across 8 bases. CDR1 is SGDLS and CDR2 is YYNGEE in the germline V gene. J was trimmed by 3 bases and V by 1 base; bases with no gene match: 4. The CDR3 spans 15 residues. The CDR3 reads CASSVSGRGTDTQYF. CDR3 DNA sequence: TGTGCCAGCAGCGTAAGCGGGAGAGGGACAGATACGCAGTATTTT.

The V and J genes are TRBV4-2 and TRBJ1-2, with a possible D match to TRBD1 (6 bases). The CDR3 has 13 amino acids. The germline V gene encodes CDR1 LGHNA and CDR2 YNFKEQ. V was shortened by 1 base and J by 5 bases, with 8 bases between the two germline ends. The chain's CDR3 is CASSQGRGYGYTF. The CDR3 region has the DNA TGTGCCAGCAGCCAAGGTAGGGGGTATGGCTACACCTTC.

In this sample, this clone turned up once. The chain recombines TRBV19 with TRBJ2-2, with 11 positions matching TRBD2. V lost 5 bases and J lost 5; bases outside the gene matches: 16. Germline V gene data show CDR1 as LNHDA and CDR2 as SQIVND (reference sequence). There are 19 residues in the CDR3. The CDR3 reads CASSVITAPGLADTGELFF. The CDR3 DNA follows: TGTGCCAGTAGTGTGATCACCGCTCCGGGACTAGCGGATACCGGGGAGCTGTTTTTT.

Only one count was recorded for this clone. The V gene is TRBV5-6, the J gene TRBJ2-7, with TRBD2 identical over 7 bases. CDR1 is SGHDT and CDR2 is YYEEEE in the germline V gene. The CDR3 loop spans 15 amino acids. The J segment lost 2 bases and the V segment lost 7 bases, leaving 12 bases of the junction unmatched. In nucleotides, the CDR3 is TGTGCCAGCTCCCCCTCCCCGGGAGGAGCCTACGAGCAGTACTTC. This encodes CASSPSPGGAYEQYF.

The chain recombines TRBV25-1 with TRBJ2-5; 7 bases line up with TRBD2. The DNA end is more similar to TRBJ2-7, so the J call may be wrong. The CDR3 has 17 amino acids. CDR1 and CDR2 from the germline V gene are MGHDK and SYGVNS. CDR3 in amino acids: CASSERGEGGVSYEQYF. The CDR3 DNA is TGTGCCAGCAGTGAACGGGGGGAGGGAGGGGTCTCCTACGAGCAGTACTTC.

V and J are TRBV4-1 and TRBJ2-7, with 8 bases matching TRBD1. This CDR3 is built from 16 residues. J gave up 5 bases and V 2 bases, and 11 bases lay outside the gene matches. Germline loops: CDR1 MGHRA, CDR2 YSYEKL. The CDR3 region is CASSQQPDRELDEQYF. In nucleotides, the CDR3 is TGCGCCAGCAGCCAACAACCGGACAGGGAACTCGACGAGCAGTACTTC.

The CDR3 region has the DNA TGTGCCAGCAGCACGGCCCACGGGGGGGTACGCGAAAAACTGTTTTTT. Its protein is CASSTAHGGVREKLFF. This sequence joins TRBV4-2 and TRBJ1-4, with TRBD1 as a possible D gene (5 bases). The CDR3 contains 16 residues. The germline V and J ends were trimmed by 5 bases and 8 bases, with 21 bases remaining between them. Germline values: CDR1 LGHNA, CDR2 YNFKEQ.

The chain recombines TRBV28 with TRBJ2-3, with TRBD2 matching 7 bases. Trimming took 5 bases from V and 0 from J; bases not matched to a gene: 5. Germline V CDR1 and CDR2: MDHEN, SYDVKM. This CDR3 is built from 15 residues. DNA for the CDR3: TGTGCCAGCAGTGGCCATAGCGGGAGCACAGATACGCAGTATTTT. Protein product: CASSGHSGSTDTQYF.

This clone was seen a few times. This sequence joins TRBV6-5 and TRBJ2-5; no clear D. CDR3 size: 16 residues. In germline, CDR1 is MNHEY, CDR2 SVGAGI. The V and J ends lost 3 bases and 5 bases respectively, with 19 bases between them. Here the CDR3 DNA reads TGTGCCAGCAGTTATGGGCCCTTGGGCACCGGTGAGACCCAGTACTTC. Translated: CASSYGPLGTGETQYF.

The chain is built from TRBV7-6 and TRBJ2-1; no firm D call. The V gene lost 1 base and the J gene lost 0 bases, with 10 bases spanning the gap. This CDR3 has 16 residues. Germline V CDR1 and CDR2: SGHVS, FNYEAQ. The CDR3, as DNA: TGTGCCAGCAGCTTAGGCACCCTAAGCTCCTACAATGAGCAGTTCTTC. This translates into CASSLGTLSSYNEQFF.

The chain links TRBV14 to TRBJ2-7, with TRBD1 as a possible D gene (6 bases). The CDR3 spans 11 residues. Germline V lookup: CDR1 SGHDN, CDR2 FVKESK. V lost 6 bases and J lost 4, with 7 bases in between. The CDR3 spells CASRGAYEQYF. The CDR3 nucleotides are TGTGCCAGCAGGGGGGCTTACGAGCAGTACTTC.

The chain carries TRBV9 and TRBJ2-3; 7 bases align to TRBD2. This CDR3 has 16 residues. Germline trimming cut 4 bases from V and 6 bases from J; bases unmatched to any gene: 14. The germline gives CDR1 SGDLS, CDR2 YYNGEE. CDR3 region: CASSSGRAVPLDTQYF. The DNA of the CDR3 is TGTGCCAGCAGCTCTGGGAGGGCGGTGCCACTGGATACGCAGTATTTT. The full variable domain, with the rest looked up from reference TRBV9 and TRBJ2-3, is DSGVTQTPKHLITATGQRVTLRCSPRSGDLSVYWYQQSLDQGLQFLIQYYNGEERAKGNILERFSAQQFPDLHSELNLSSLELGDSALYFCASSSGRAVPLDTQYFGPGTRLTVL.